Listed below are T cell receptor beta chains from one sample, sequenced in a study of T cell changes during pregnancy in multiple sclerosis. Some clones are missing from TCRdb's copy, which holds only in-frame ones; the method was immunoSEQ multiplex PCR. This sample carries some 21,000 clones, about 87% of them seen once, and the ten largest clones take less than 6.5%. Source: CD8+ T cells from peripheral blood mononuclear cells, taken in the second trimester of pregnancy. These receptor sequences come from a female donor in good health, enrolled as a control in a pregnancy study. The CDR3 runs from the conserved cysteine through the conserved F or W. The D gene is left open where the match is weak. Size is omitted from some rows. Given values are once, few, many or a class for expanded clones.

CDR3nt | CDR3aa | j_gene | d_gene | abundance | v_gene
TGTGCCAGCAGTTATTTGACAGGCGGAAACACCATATATTTT | CASSYLTGGNTIYF | TRBJ1-3 | - | - | TRBV6-6
TGTGCCAGCAGTTTAGCGGGGGGAACAGATACGCAGTATTTT | CASSLAGGTDTQYF | TRBJ2-3 | TRBD2 | - | TRBV6-4
TGTGCCAGCAGCCAACCTAAAGGTGCACAGGTAGCCAAAAACATTCAGTACTTC | CASSQPKGAQVAKNIQYF | TRBJ2-4 | - | - | TRBV16
TGTGCTAGTGGACTACACAAATCCGGGACAGGTGGAAACACCATATATTTT | CASGLHKSGTGGNTIYF | TRBJ1-3 | TRBD1 | - | TRBV12-5
TGTGCCAGCAGTGGGACAGGGGGCCGTGATCAGCCCCAGCATTTT | CASSGTGGRDQPQHF | TRBJ1-5 | TRBD1 | - | TRBV5-8
TGTGCCAGCAGCACCGCGGGACTAGCGGTTTACAATGAGCAGTTCTTC | CASSTAGLAVYNEQFF | TRBJ2-1 | TRBD2 | - | TRBV9
TGTGCCAGCAGTGGGGGGGGAGTCCGTAGCTCTGGAAACACCATATATTTT | CASSGGGVRSSGNTIYF | TRBJ1-3 | - | - | TRBV2
TGTGCCAGCAGTCCCGGGGCAGGGGGGACCGAGCAGTACTTC | CASSPGAGGTEQYF | TRBJ2-7 | - | - | TRBV27
TGTGCCTGGAGCTTGACAGGGACCGGGGAGCTGTTTTTT | CAWSLTGTGELFF | TRBJ2-2 | TRBD1 | once | TRBV30
TGTGCCATCAGTGAAGGGGGAAGCAGTCCACCCCTCCACTTT | CAISEGGSSPPLHF | TRBJ1-6 | - | - | TRBV10-3
TGCAGCGTTGTCACCCCATCGGGGTATGGCTACACCTTC | CSVVTPSGYGYTF | TRBJ1-2 | - | few | TRBV29-1
TGTGCCAGCGGGGGGAGGCTGTCTGGGGCCAACGTCCTGACTTTC | CASGGRLSGANVLTF | TRBJ2-6 | - | - | TRBV6-1
TGTGCCAGCAGTTCCTCTCGCGAAACCCTTCTGGATGAGCAGTTCTTC | CASSSSRETLLDEQFF | TRBJ2-1 | - | - | TRBV28
TGTGCCAGCAGTGATTCGGGACAGGGGGGCAATGAGCAGTTCTTC | CASSDSGQGGNEQFF | TRBJ2-1 | TRBD1 | - | TRBV6-4